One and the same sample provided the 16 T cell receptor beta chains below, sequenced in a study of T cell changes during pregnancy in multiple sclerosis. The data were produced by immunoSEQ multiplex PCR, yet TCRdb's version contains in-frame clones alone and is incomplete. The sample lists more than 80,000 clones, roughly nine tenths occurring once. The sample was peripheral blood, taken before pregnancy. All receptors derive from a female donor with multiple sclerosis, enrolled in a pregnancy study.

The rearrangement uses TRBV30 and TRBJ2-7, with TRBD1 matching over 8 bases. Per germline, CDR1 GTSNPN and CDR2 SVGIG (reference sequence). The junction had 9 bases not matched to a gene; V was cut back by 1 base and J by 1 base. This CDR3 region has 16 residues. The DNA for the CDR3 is TGTGCCTGGAGTGACGGATGGACAGGGATGTCCTACGAGCAGTACTTC. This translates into CAWSDGWTGMSYEQYF.

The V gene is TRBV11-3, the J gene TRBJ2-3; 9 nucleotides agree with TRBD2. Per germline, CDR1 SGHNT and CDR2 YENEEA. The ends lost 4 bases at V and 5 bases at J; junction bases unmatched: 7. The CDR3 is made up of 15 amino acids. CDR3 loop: CASSSRGGALDTQYF. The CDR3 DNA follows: TGTGCCAGCAGCTCGCGCGGGGGGGCCTTAGATACGCAGTATTTT.

This CDR3 reads CASSLVGLAENNEQFF. The CDR3 DNA reads TGTGCCAGCAGCTTAGTGGGACTAGCAGAAAACAATGAGCAGTTCTTC. The rearrangement links TRBV5-4 to TRBJ2-1, with 9 bases that match TRBD2. Germline V lookup: CDR1 SGHNT, CDR2 YYREEE (reference sequence). The CDR3 spans 16 residues. With V trimmed by 2 bases and J by 5 bases, 8 bases remained unmatched.

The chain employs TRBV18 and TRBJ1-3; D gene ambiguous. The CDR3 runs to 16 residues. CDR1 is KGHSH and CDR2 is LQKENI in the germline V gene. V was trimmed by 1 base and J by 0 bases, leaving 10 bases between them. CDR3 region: CASSPRPQNSGNTIYF. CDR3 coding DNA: TGTGCCAGCTCACCACGTCCACAGAACTCTGGAAACACCATATATTTT.

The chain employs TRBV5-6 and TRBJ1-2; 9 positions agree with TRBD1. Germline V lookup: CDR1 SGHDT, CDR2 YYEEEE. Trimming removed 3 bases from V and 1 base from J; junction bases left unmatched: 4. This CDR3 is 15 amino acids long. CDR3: CASSYRDRVNYGYTF. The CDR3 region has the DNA TGTGCCAGCAGCTATAGGGACAGGGTTAACTATGGCTACACCTTC.

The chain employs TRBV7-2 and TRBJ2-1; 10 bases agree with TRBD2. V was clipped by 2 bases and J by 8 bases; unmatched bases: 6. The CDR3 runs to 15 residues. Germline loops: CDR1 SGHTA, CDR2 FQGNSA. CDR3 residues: CASSLPSGRGYEQFF. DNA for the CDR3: TGTGCCAGCAGCTTACCCAGCGGGAGGGGGTATGAGCAGTTCTTC.

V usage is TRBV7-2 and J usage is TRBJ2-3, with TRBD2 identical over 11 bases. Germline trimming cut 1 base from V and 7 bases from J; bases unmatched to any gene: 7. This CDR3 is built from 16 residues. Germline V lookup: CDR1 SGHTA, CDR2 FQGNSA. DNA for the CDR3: TGTGCCAGCAGCTTAGAGGTAGCGGGAGGGCGAAATACGCAGTATTTT. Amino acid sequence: CASSLEVAGGRNTQYF.

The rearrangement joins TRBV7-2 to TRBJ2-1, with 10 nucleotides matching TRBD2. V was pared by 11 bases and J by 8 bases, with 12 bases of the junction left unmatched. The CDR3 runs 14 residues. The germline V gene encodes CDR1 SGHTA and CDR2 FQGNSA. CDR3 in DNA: TGTGCCCTGGCCGGGGAGCGGGGGGGCCATGAGCAGTTCTTC. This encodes CALAGERGGHEQFF.

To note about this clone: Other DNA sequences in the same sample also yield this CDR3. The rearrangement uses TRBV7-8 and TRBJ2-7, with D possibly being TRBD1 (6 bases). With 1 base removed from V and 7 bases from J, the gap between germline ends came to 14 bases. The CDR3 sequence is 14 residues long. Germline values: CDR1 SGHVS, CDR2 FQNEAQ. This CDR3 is CASSLEQGSYEQYF. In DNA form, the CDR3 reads TGTGCCAGCAGCTTAGAACAGGGTTCGTATGAGCAGTACTTC.

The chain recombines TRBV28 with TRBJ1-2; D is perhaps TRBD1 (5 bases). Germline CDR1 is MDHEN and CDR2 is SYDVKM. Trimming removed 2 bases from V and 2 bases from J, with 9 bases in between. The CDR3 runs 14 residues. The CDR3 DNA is TGTGCCAGCAGTTTAATGGAGGGGAACTATGGCTACACCTTC. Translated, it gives CASSLMEGNYGYTF.

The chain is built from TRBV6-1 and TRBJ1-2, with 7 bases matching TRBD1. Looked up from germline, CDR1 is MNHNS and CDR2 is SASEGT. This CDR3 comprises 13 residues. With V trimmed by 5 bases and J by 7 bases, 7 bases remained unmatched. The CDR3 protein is CASSLVGQAGYTF. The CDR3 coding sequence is TGTGCCAGCAGTCTAGTAGGACAGGCTGGCTACACCTTC.

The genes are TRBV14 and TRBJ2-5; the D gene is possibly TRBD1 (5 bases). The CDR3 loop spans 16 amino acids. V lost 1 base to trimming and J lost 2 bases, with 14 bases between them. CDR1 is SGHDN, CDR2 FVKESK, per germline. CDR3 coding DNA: TGTGCCAGCAGCCAAGTGGACACTGGACCTCAAGAGACCCAGTACTTC. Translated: CASSQVDTGPQETQYF.

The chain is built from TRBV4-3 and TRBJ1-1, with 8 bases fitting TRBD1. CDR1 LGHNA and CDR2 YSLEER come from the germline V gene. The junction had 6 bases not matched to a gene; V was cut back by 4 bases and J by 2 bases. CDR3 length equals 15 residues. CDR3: CASSLGQGINTEAFF. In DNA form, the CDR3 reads TGCGCCAGCAGCCTAGGACAGGGCATAAACACTGAAGCTTTCTTT.

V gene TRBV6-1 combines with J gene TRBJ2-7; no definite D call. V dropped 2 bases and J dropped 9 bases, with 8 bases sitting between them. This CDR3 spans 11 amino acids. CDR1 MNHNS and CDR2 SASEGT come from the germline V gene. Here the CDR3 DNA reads TGTGCCAGCAGTGAAACGGCAGGGCAGTACTTC. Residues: CASSETAGQYF.

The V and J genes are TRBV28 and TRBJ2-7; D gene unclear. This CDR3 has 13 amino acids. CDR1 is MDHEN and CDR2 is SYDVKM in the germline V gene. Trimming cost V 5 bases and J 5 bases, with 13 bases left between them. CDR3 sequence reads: CASSPRVANEQYF. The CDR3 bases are TGTGCCAGCAGTCCCCGGGTTGCCAACGAGCAGTACTTC.

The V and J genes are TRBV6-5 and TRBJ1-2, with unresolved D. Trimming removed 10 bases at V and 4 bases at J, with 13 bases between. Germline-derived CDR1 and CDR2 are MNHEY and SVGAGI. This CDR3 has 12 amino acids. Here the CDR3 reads CAIADSFYGYTF. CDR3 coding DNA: TGTGCCATCGCCGATAGCTTCTATGGCTACACCTTC.